This note documents a single TCR beta chain sequence. V was pared by 0 bases and J by 8 bases, with 7 bases of the junction left unmatched. There are 16 residues in the CDR3. Per germline, CDR1 LGHDT and CDR2 YNNKEL (reference sequence). The authors' processing: Reference gene primer amplification gave nucleated cell count estimates. Clones were sequenced by immunoSEQ multiplex PCR, and TCRdb holds only the in-frame ones, with some missing. For V, J and clone size, that table is used; D and trimming come from the DNA. Among 130,000 to 150,000 clones listed, 80% to 90% were seen once. The data are from a study of blood T cell repertoires in COVID-19. Study-wide context: COVID-19 samples collected from the United States, Italy and Spain covered acute and convalescent phases. PBMCs, B-cell-depleted T cells, or T cells provided the cDNA or gDNA that made up the material.

This TCR derives from a woman aged 40 to 50 with acute or convalescent COVID-19. The chain is built from TRBV3-1 (or the pseudogene TRBV3-2) and TRBJ2-2; 9 nucleotides align to TRBD2. Sequenced: peripheral blood. The CDR3 sequence: CASSQDLAGRGGELFF. The DNA of the CDR3 is TGTGCCAGCAGCCAAGATCTAGCGGGGCGAGGGGGGGAGCTGTTTTTT.